These T cell receptor beta chains were read from a single sample in a study of T-cell reconstitution after alpha-beta-depleted transplantation in children. TCRdb re-derived calls from the PCR reads in MiXCR, one entry per CDR3 protein. Altogether 450,000 to 600,000 distinct CDR3 sequences are present, less than 35% being singletons, with the ten largest covering roughly 2.5%. Specimen: PBMCs from the stem cell graft donor, collected from the stem cell graft. The receptors stem from a human donor who donated a stem cell graft to a child with aplastic anemia. Each CDR3 is given with its conserved first and last residue. The D gene is left open where the match is weak. The size of a clone is reported for some rows only, either as once, few or many, or as a class for expanded clones.

v_call	cdr3_length	j_call	clone_size	d_call	cdr3_aa	cdr3_nt
TRBV12-3/TRBV12-4	15	TRBJ2-2	few	TRBD2	CASRWTSGDTGELFF	TGTGCCAGCAGATGGACTAGCGGGGACACCGGGGAGCTGTTTTTT
TRBV5-1	15	TRBJ2-5	-	-	CASSLGPGAKETQYF	TGCGCCAGCAGCTTGGGCCCGGGGGCTAAAGAGACCCAGTACTTC
TRBV20-1	12	TRBJ2-5	few	-	CSARLYQETQYF	TGCAGTGCTAGACTTTACCAAGAGACCCAGTACTTC
TRBV7-2	15	TRBJ2-7	few	-	CASSFYTGAFYEQYF	TGTGCCAGCAGCTTCTACACGGGGGCGTTCTACGAGCAGTACTTC
TRBV11-1	12	TRBJ2-7	few	-	CASSSGLYEQYF	TGTGCCAGCAGCTCAGGACTCTACGAGCAGTACTTC
TRBV6-1	15	TRBJ1-1	-	TRBD1	CASSSTTGLGTEAFF	TGTGCCAGCAGCTCCACGACAGGGCTAGGAACTGAAGCTTTCTTT
TRBV18	15	TRBJ1-1	few	TRBD1	CASSPVTGENTEAFF	TGTGCCAGCTCACCAGTGACAGGGGAGAACACTGAAGCTTTCTTT
TRBV7-9	14	TRBJ1-5	few	-	CASSLVGVNQPQHF	TGTGCCAGCAGCTTAGTAGGCGTGAATCAGCCCCAGCATTTT
TRBV7-2	17	TRBJ2-1	few	TRBD2	CASSFFLTSGADNEQFF	TGTGCCAGCAGCTTCTTCCTGACTAGCGGGGCCGACAATGAGCAGTTCTTC
TRBV11-2	15	TRBJ2-1	-	TRBD2	CASSSGRADYNEQFF	TGTGCCAGCAGCTCCGGGAGGGCCGATTACAATGAGCAGTTCTTC
TRBV7-2	14	TRBJ2-1	-	TRBD2	CASSLARENNEQFF	TGTGCCAGCAGCTTAGCGCGGGAGAACAATGAGCAGTTCTTC
TRBV13	17	TRBJ2-7	-	TRBD1	CASSLALQQGFAYEQYF	TGTGCCAGCAGCTTAGCCCTACAACAGGGGTTCGCCTACGAGCAGTACTTC
TRBV11-1	16	TRBJ2-3	-	-	CASNPRVGPRTDTQYF	TGTGCCAGCAACCCGCGGGTGGGCCCCCGCACAGATACGCAGTATTTT
TRBV7-2	13	TRBJ1-5	-	-	CASSLWGETVMHF	TGTGCCAGCAGCTTATGGGGGGAGACAGTCATGCATTTT
TRBV28	15	TRBJ2-3	-	TRBD2	CASSLEREDPDTQYF	TGTGCCAGCAGTTTAGAGCGGGAGGACCCAGATACGCAGTATTTT